Sequencing of this TCR beta chain was carried out in a study of blood T cell repertoires in COVID-19. Study context: Nucleic acid was either cDNA or gDNA, and it came from T cells, B-cell-depleted T cells, or PBMCs.

In the authors' methods: Nucleated cell counts were estimated from reference gene primer amplification. Generated by immunoSEQ multiplex PCR, the TCRdb table keeps only in-frame clones and is missing some. V and J calls and clone size follow that table, whereas D and trimming were derived from the DNA. There are around 60,000 clones in the sample; more than 70% occur only once, and 7.2% lies in the top ten. The receptor's source is a man in his sixties with acute or convalescent COVID-19. Sequenced sample: peripheral blood.

CDR3 in amino acids: CSAYDRADGYTF. CDR3 nucleotides: TGCAGCGCTTACGACAGGGCGGATGGCTACACCTTC. The chain uses TRBV29-1 and TRBJ1-2; 7 nucleotides match TRBD1. The CDR3 consists of 12 residues. V gave up 7 bases and J gave up 6 bases; unmatched junction bases: 8. Germline values: CDR1 SQVTM, CDR2 ANQGSEA.